These 23 T cell receptor beta chains were all obtained from the same sample, sequenced in a study of T-cell reconstitution after alpha-beta-depleted transplantation in children. Preparation of the TCRbeta library used unique molecular identifiers. MiXCR, applied by TCRdb to the PCR reads, yields one record per CDR3 protein. Of about 610,000 distinct CDR3 sequences in the sample, 20% to 30% were seen once. The source was PBMCs, collected before TCRalphabeta/CD19-depleted stem cell transplant. The source of these receptors is a boy younger than two with Wiskott-Aldrich syndrome, due to receive a stem cell transplant.

About this clonotype itself: Sequence at one end of the junction differs from germline and may be a read error. The CDR3 DNA reads TGTGCCAGCAGGGCTAGAAAAAACACCGGGGAGCTATTTTTT. It is translated as CASRARKNTGELFF. This sequence joins TRBV2 and TRBJ2-2, with D possibly matching TRBD2 (5 bases). The CDR3 runs to 14 residues. Germline V gene data show CDR1 as SNHLY and CDR2 as FYNNEI. The full variable domain, completed using reference TRBV2 and TRBJ2-2, is EPEVTQTPSHQVTQMGQEVILRCVPISNHLYFYWYRQILGQKVEFLVSFYNNEISEKSEIFDDQFSVERPDGSNFTLKIRSTKLEDSAMYFCASRARKNTGELFFGEGSRLTVL.

This clonotype has just a few counts. The V call is TRBV28, the J call TRBJ2-1, with 9 nucleotides matching TRBD1. The CDR3 totals 15 residues. Germline V lookup: CDR1 MDHEN, CDR2 SYDVKM. V dropped 8 bases and J dropped 5; count of bases not matched to a gene: 10. CDR3 sequence: CASSDAGQGNNEQFF. CDR3 DNA: TGTGCCAGCTCCGACGCGGGACAGGGAAACAATGAGCAGTTCTTC. The entire variable domain, with the rest obtained from reference TRBV28 and TRBJ2-1, is as follows: DVKVTQSSRYLVKRTGEKVFLECVQDMDHENMFWYRQDPGLGLRLIYFSYDVKMKEKGDIPEGYSVSREKKERFSLILESASTNQTSMYLCASSDAGQGNNEQFFGPGTRLTVL.

In this sample, this clonotype turned up a few times. The V call is TRBV27, the J call TRBJ1-6; D gene unclear. Germline V lookup: CDR1 MNHEY, CDR2 SMNVEV (reference sequence). The CDR3 is 13 residues long. Trimming took off 5 bases at V and 6 bases at J, with 8 bases between the two ends. CDR3 coding DNA: TGTGCCAGCAGTCCCCGATTTAATTCACCCCTCCACTTT. It codes for CASSPRFNSPLHF.

This clonotype was detected only a few times. The chain is built from TRBV6-2 or TRBV6-3 and TRBJ2-1, with TRBD2 identical over 7 bases. V lost 9 bases to trimming and J lost 2 bases; unmatched junction nucleotides: 7. Germline V gene data show CDR1 as MNHEY and CDR2 as SVGEGT. The CDR3 sequence is 14 residues long. The CDR3 is CASRTRFTYNEQFF. The CDR3 DNA is TGTGCCAGTCGGACTAGATTCACCTACAATGAGCAGTTCTTC.

CDR3 nucleotide sequence: TGTGCCAGCAGCTTCACTAGCGGGAGAAGGGAGACCCAGTACTTC. This codes for CASSFTSGRRETQYF. The genes are TRBV7-9 and TRBJ2-5; the match to TRBD2 covers 11 bases. After removal of 3 bases from V and 5 bases from J, the junction contained 5 bases not matched to a gene. The CDR3 length is 15 residues. Germline-derived CDR1 and CDR2 are SEHNR and FQNEAQ (reference sequence).

The chain uses TRBV20-1 and TRBJ2-1; 10 nucleotides align to TRBD2. CDR3 length: 15 amino acids. Unmatched junction bases numbered 12, after V lost 4 bases and J lost 9 bases. CDR1 and CDR2 from the germline V gene are DFQATT and SNEGSKA (reference sequence). DNA for the CDR3: TGCAGTGCTACAGATCCGATAGCGGGAGGAGGTGAGCAGTTCTTC. It codes for CSATDPIAGGGEQFF.

The chain employs TRBV20-1 and TRBJ2-1; D call uncertain. The CDR3 runs 14 residues. V was cut by 6 bases and J by 0 bases, with 12 bases left in between. CDR1 and CDR2 (germline): DFQATT, SNEGSKA (reference sequence). This CDR3 reads CSAQRSSSYNEQFF. The CDR3 coding sequence is TGCAGTGCGCAGAGGTCTAGCTCCTACAATGAGCAGTTCTTC.

CDR3 coding DNA: TGCGCCAGCAGCTTAATAGGAGCCAGCGAGCAGTACTTC. This sequence encodes CASSLIGASEQYF. The chain recombines TRBV5-1 with TRBJ2-7, with D uncertain. The CDR3 extends over 13 amino acids. Germline assignment: CDR1 SGHRS and CDR2 YFSETQ. The V end was cut by 2 bases, the J end by 6 bases, with 12 bases between.

J is TRBJ2-1 and V is TRBV6-4; a possible D gene is TRBD1 (5 bases). This CDR3 has 14 residues. The germline V gene encodes CDR1 MRHNA and CDR2 SNTAGT. The V end was cut by 0 bases, the J end by 12 bases, with 15 bases between. The CDR3: CASSDSSAGPRQFF. In nucleotides, the CDR3 is TGTGCCAGCAGTGACTCATCCGCAGGGCCTCGGCAGTTCTTC.

This clonotype has just a few counts. This chain connects TRBV4-2 to TRBJ2-1; the D call may be TRBD1 or TRBD2 (5 bases each). CDR3 size: 16 residues. Germline lookup yields CDR1 LGHNA and CDR2 YNFKEQ. Trimming stripped 2 bases from V and 3 bases from J, with 14 bases between. The CDR3 bases are TGTGCCAGCAGCCAATCCGGGACCTTAGACTACAATGAGCAGTTCTTC. This gives the protein CASSQSGTLDYNEQFF.

The chain recombines TRBV10-3 with TRBJ2-5, with 7 bases matching TRBD1. Germline-derived CDR1 and CDR2 are ENHRY and SYGVKD. This CDR3 is built from 13 residues. With V trimmed by 6 bases and J by 5 bases, 6 bases remained unmatched. In DNA form, the CDR3 reads TGTGCCATCAGACAGGGGCGCCATGAGACCCAGTACTTC. This gives the protein CAIRQGRHETQYF.

This chain connects TRBV24-1 to TRBJ2-2; TRBD1 is a possible D gene (7 bases). This CDR3 is 17 amino acids long. Germline V gene data show CDR1 as KGHDR and CDR2 as SFDVKD. V was trimmed by 3 bases and J by 6 bases, leaving 19 bases between them. DNA of the CDR3: TGTGCCACCAGTGATACGATTGGGACAGCGGGCCCCGGGGAGCTGTTTTTT. The encoded protein is CATSDTIGTAGPGELFF.

V gene TRBV5-1 combines with J gene TRBJ2-7; 13 nucleotides line up with TRBD2. The CDR3 consists of 15 residues. Germline CDR1 SGHRS, CDR2 YFSETQ. The junction had 4 bases not matched to a gene; V was cut back by 4 bases and J by 3 bases. Here the CDR3 DNA reads TGCGCCAGCAGCGTGCGACTAGCGGGAGGCTACGAGCAGTACTTC. Translating it yields CASSVRLAGGYEQYF.

This sequence joins TRBV12-3 or TRBV12-4 and TRBJ2-1; 9 nucleotides match TRBD2. The CDR3 covers 18 residues. Germline trimming cut 5 bases from V and 8 bases from J; bases unmatched to any gene: 19. CDR3 sequence: CASSTYLGGRAGSDEQFF. The CDR3 DNA sequence: TGTGCCAGCAGTACTTACCTTGGCGGGAGGGCCGGTAGCGATGAGCAGTTCTTC.

This sequence joins TRBV3-1 and TRBJ2-2, with a tentative D call TRBD2 (5 bases). V was pared by 2 bases and J by 4 bases, with 8 bases between. The CDR3 is 14 amino acids. Germline CDR1 and CDR2: LGHDT and YNNKEL (reference sequence). CDR3 region: CASSQTRGTGELFF. CDR3 nucleotide sequence: TGTGCCAGCAGCCAAACTCGGGGCACCGGGGAGCTGTTTTTT.

This clonotype was detected only a few times. V and J are TRBV2 and TRBJ2-2; D possibly corresponds to TRBD2 (6 bases). This CDR3 region has 13 residues. The ends were cut back, 10 bases at V and 5 bases at J, with 14 bases in the middle. In germline, CDR1 is SNHLY, CDR2 FYNNEI. CDR3 DNA sequence: TGTGCCACATCAGGGAGGAGGACCGGGGAGCTGTTTTTT. This codes for CATSGRRTGELFF.

A few counts support this clonotype. The chain uses TRBV28 and TRBJ2-6; 7 bases are a match to TRBD1. The CDR3 runs 17 residues. Germline trimming cut 7 bases from V and 0 bases from J; bases unmatched to any gene: 9. From germline, CDR1 is MDHEN and CDR2 SYDVKM. The DNA of the CDR3 is TGTGCCAGCACCATCAACAGGGGTGACTCTGGGGCCAACGTCCTGACTTTC. It specifies CASTINRGDSGANVLTF.

CDR3 coding DNA: TGTGCCAGCAGTTATCGGGGGGTAGCTTCACCCCTCCACTTT. It is translated as CASSYRGVASPLHF. V usage is TRBV6-5 and J usage is TRBJ1-6, with TRBD1 as a possible D gene (5 bases). Germline V lookup: CDR1 MNHEY, CDR2 SVGAGI. There are 14 residues in the CDR3. Trimming pared 3 bases from V and 9 bases from J, leaving 12 bases between.

The table lists this clonotype with a few counts. Mismatch with germline at one junction end may stem from a read error. The rearrangement joins TRBV7-2 to TRBJ2-7; either TRBD1 or TRBD2 may fit D (5 bases each). Per germline, CDR1 SGHTA and CDR2 FQGNSA. CDR3 length: 15 residues. CDR3 in amino acids: CAISLVGERSYEQYF. CDR3 DNA: TGTGCCATCAGCTTAGTGGGGGAGAGGAGCTACGAGCAGTACTTC.

The J gene is TRBJ2-7, the V gene TRBV11-2; D remains unclear. Germline CDR1 is SGHAT and CDR2 is FQNNGV. This CDR3 region has 12 residues. V was cut by 5 bases and J by 5 bases, with 10 bases left in between. DNA of the CDR3: TGTGCCAGCAGCCCCCTGGTCAACGAGCAGTACTTC. Protein: CASSPLVNEQYF.

The sample holds a few counts of this clonotype. The chain is built from TRBV7-9 and TRBJ1-6; no definite D call. There are 15 residues in the CDR3. CDR1 SEHNR and CDR2 FQNEAQ come from the germline V gene (reference sequence). V shed 5 bases and J shed 0 bases, with 8 bases lying between them. The CDR3 nucleotides read TGTGCCAGCAGCCGAGTGAGCTCCTATAATTCACCCCTCCACTTT. Protein sequence: CASSRVSSYNSPLHF.

Only a few counts were recorded for this clonotype. This chain connects TRBV13 to TRBJ1-4, with D hard to call. The CDR3 contains 15 residues. The germline V gene encodes CDR1 PRHDT and CDR2 FYEKMQ (reference sequence). V gave up 0 bases and J gave up 4 bases, with 9 bases separating them. The CDR3 loop reads CASSLGSGVNEKLFF. Here the CDR3 DNA reads TGTGCCAGCAGCTTAGGGTCCGGCGTTAATGAAAAACTGTTTTTT. The full variable domain, completed using reference TRBV13 and TRBJ1-4, is AAGVIQSPRHLIKEKRETATLKCYPIPRHDTVYWYQQGPGQDPQFLISFYEKMQSDKGSIPDRFSAQQFSDYHSELNMSSLELGDSALYFCASSLGSGVNEKLFFGSGTQLSVL.

This chain connects TRBV5-1 to TRBJ2-2; no firm D call. The CDR3 is 16 residues long. The germline CDR1 and CDR2 sequences are SGHRS and YFSETQ. Trimming took 0 bases from V and 5 from J, leaving 14 bases between them. Written as DNA, the CDR3 is TGCGCCAGCAGCTTGGAGGGCCGTATTTTTACCGGGGAGCTGTTTTTT. Translation gives CASSLEGRIFTGELFF.